This TCR beta chain appears in the sequencing data of a study of T-cell memory formation after mild COVID-19. Points from the study as a whole: The finding that pre-infection memory included some responding clones suggested that cross-reactive memory joined. Mainly in CM and EM were contracting CD4+ clones; CD8+ were in EMRA.

Each CDR3 protein is one row after TCRdb ran MiXCR on the 5' RACE reads. Here the sample spans a few hundred thousand distinct CDR3 sequences, 20% to 25% being singletons. Remarks on this clonotype: The antigen remains unidentified.

The receptor was isolated from a man between 18 and 35 years old who had mild COVID-19 (a few samples of this study predate the infection). Cell type and time point are not known. Sequencing used PBMCs or a T cell subset sorted from them (not recorded which).

CDR3 DNA: TGTGCCAGCAGCCAAGACTTTAACGGTGGCATTCAGTACTTC. It translates to CASSQDFNGGIQYF. The chain couples TRBV3-1 to TRBJ2-4, with D unclear. The CDR3 is 14 amino acids. Trimming cost V 0 bases and J 9 bases, with 12 bases left between them. Germline lookup yields CDR1 LGHDT and CDR2 YNNKEL (reference sequence).